Presented here are 28 T cell receptor beta chains from one specimen sequenced in a study of cytomegalovirus exposure and HLA in healthy donors. PCR used 60 Vbeta primers and 13 Jbeta primers. Profiled with immunoSEQ multiplex PCR; TCRdb holds only in-frame clones, not every one. The sample consists of more than 200,000 clones, about 75% of them appearing once. Sample: PBMCs. The origin of the receptors is a male donor in good health and CMV-seronegative.

Only a few counts were recorded for this clone. The chain links TRBV7-9 to TRBJ1-2; unclear D gene. The ends were cut back, 4 bases at V and 2 bases at J, with 11 bases in the middle. The germline gives CDR1 SEHNR, CDR2 FQNEAQ (reference sequence). This CDR3 region has 14 residues. CDR3 in amino acids: CASSSHFPNYGYTF. CDR3 nucleotide sequence: TGTGCCAGCAGCTCCCATTTCCCCAACTATGGCTACACCTTC. Variable domain in full (rest from reference TRBV7-9 and TRBJ1-2): DTGVSQNPRHKITKRGQNVTFRCDPISEHNRLYWYRQTLGQGPEFLTYFQNEAQLEKSRLLSDRFSAERPKGSFSTLEIQRTEQGDSAMYLCASSSHFPNYGYTFGSGTRLTVV.

This clone was seen at least ten times. The rearrangement links TRBV7-9 to TRBJ1-2; D gene ambiguous. CDR3 length: 14 residues. With 8 bases removed from V and 8 bases from J, the gap between germline ends came to 21 bases. Germline lookup yields CDR1 SEHNR and CDR2 FQNEAQ (reference sequence). The chain's CDR3 is CASLPLNVFGGYTF. Written as DNA, the CDR3 is TGTGCCAGCCTACCCCTTAACGTGTTCGGGGGCTACACCTTC.

The V call is TRBV19, the J call TRBJ2-7, with D possibly TRBD1 on 5 matching bases. The CDR3 contains 16 residues. The germline V gene has CDR1 LNHDA and CDR2 SQIVND (reference sequence). Trimming took off 1 base at V and 3 bases at J, with 16 bases between the two ends. The CDR3 DNA reads as TGTGCCAGTAGTATAGTGAAGGGGCGCGGAAGCTACGAGCAGTACTTC. Protein sequence: CASSIVKGRGSYEQYF.

The CDR3 loop is CASRRHPNSGANVLTF. The CDR3, as DNA: TGTGCCAGCCGGCGACACCCGAACTCTGGGGCCAACGTCCTGACTTTC. The chain uses TRBV27 and TRBJ2-6; D remains unclear. Between the trimmed V and J ends, which lost 8 bases and 0 bases, there was a span of 14 bases. Germline V lookup: CDR1 MNHEY, CDR2 SMNVEV (reference sequence). The CDR3 extends over 16 amino acids.

The chain is built from TRBV5-1 and TRBJ2-6, with a tentative D call TRBD2 (6 bases). CDR1 SGHRS and CDR2 YFSETQ come from the germline V gene. This CDR3 comprises 18 residues. V was trimmed by 5 bases and J by 0 bases, leaving 18 bases between them. DNA for the CDR3: TGCGCCAGCAGACCCAGGGAGGCTTACCTCTCTGGGGCCAACGTCCTGACTTTC. This translates into CASRPREAYLSGANVLTF.

This sequence joins TRBV5-1 and TRBJ2-5; D is perhaps TRBD1 (6 bases). Trimming left V 4 bases short and J 3 bases short, with 13 bases between. Germline CDR1 SGHRS, CDR2 YFSETQ. The CDR3 contains 14 residues. As DNA, the CDR3 is TGCGCCAGCAGCCGCGACAGGAGAGAAGAGACCCAGTACTTC. This encodes CASSRDRREETQYF. The complete variable domain, with remaining parts taken from reference TRBV5-1 and TRBJ2-5, reads KAGVTQTPRYLIKTRGQQVTLSCSPISGHRSVSWYQQTPGQGLQFLFEYFSETQRNKGNFPGRFSGRQFSNSRSEMNVSTLELGDSALYLCASSRDRREETQYFGPGTRLLVL.

This chain uses TRBV5-4 with TRBJ2-1; perhaps TRBD1 as D (7 bases). Germline V gives CDR1 SGHNT, CDR2 YYREEE (reference sequence). This CDR3 has 15 amino acids. The V end lost 0 bases, the J end lost 5 bases, and 12 bases lay between the germline ends. In DNA form, the CDR3 reads TGTGCCAGCAGCTTGGGGGGGGACAGAGACAATGAGCAGTTCTTC. Translating gives CASSLGGDRDNEQFF.

The V gene is TRBV29-1, the J gene TRBJ2-7; 8 positions agree with TRBD2. Germline V gives CDR1 SQVTM, CDR2 ANQGSEA. The CDR3 spans 13 residues. J lost 2 bases, V lost 6 bases, and 6 bases had no gene match. CDR3 bases: TGCAGCGTGATGAAGCGGGAGACCTACGAGCAGTACTTC. It codes for CSVMKRETYEQYF.

The genes are TRBV11-2 and TRBJ2-1; D may be TRBD2 (5 bases). Germline CDR1 reads SGHAT; CDR2 reads FQNNGV. The CDR3 covers 16 residues. V lost 1 base and J 2 bases, leaving 12 bases between the germline ends. Here the CDR3 reads CASSLVGSRAYNEQFF. Here the CDR3 DNA reads TGTGCCAGCAGCTTAGTTGGGTCGCGGGCCTACAATGAGCAGTTCTTC.

This clone came up once. J is TRBJ2-1 and V is TRBV7-3, with 12 bases matching TRBD2. The V and J ends lost 5 bases and 2 bases, in that order; junction bases with no gene match: 4. The CDR3 runs to 16 residues. Germline CDR1 reads SGHTA; CDR2 reads FQGTGA. The CDR3 DNA reads TGTGCCAGCAGCCCGGGACTAGCGGGTGCCTACAATGAGCAGTTCTTC. Protein: CASSPGLAGAYNEQFF.

The rearrangement links TRBV5-6 to TRBJ2-7; possibly TRBD1 for D (6 bases). Per germline, CDR1 SGHDT and CDR2 YYEEEE. CDR3 length: 13 amino acids. V was cut by 2 bases and J by 3 bases, with 9 bases left in between. The CDR3 loop is CASSLGQLYEQYF. The CDR3 DNA sequence: TGTGCCAGCAGCTTAGGACAGCTCTACGAGCAGTACTTC.

The V and J genes are TRBV7-8 and TRBJ2-2; no definite D call. This CDR3 is 17 amino acids long. Germline CDR1 reads SGHVS; CDR2 reads FQNEAQ. Trimming removed 2 bases at V and 2 bases at J, with 15 bases between. The CDR3 DNA reads as TGTGCCAGCAGCTTAAAGACCCGACTTGGCAACACCGGGGAGCTGTTTTTT. Protein sequence: CASSLKTRLGNTGELFF.

The gene calls are TRBV25-1 and TRBJ2-1; D may be TRBD1 (6 bases). The CDR3 extends over 12 amino acids. Trimming removed 4 bases from V and 11 bases from J, with 12 bases in between. Looked up from germline, CDR1 is MGHDK and CDR2 is SYGVNS. CDR3 sequence: CASSVTGPKQFF. CDR3 DNA: TGTGCCAGCAGTGTAACAGGGCCTAAGCAGTTCTTC. Full variable domain (remainder filled in from reference TRBV25-1 and TRBJ2-1): EADIYQTPRYLVIGTGKKITLECSQTMGHDKMYWYQQDPGMELHLIHYSYGVNSTEKGDLSSESTVSRIRTEHFPLTLESARPSHTSQYLCASSVTGPKQFFGPGTRLTVL.

The chain recombines TRBV7-3 with TRBJ1-1; 9 nucleotides agree with TRBD1. J was trimmed by 1 base and V by 4 bases; bases with no gene match: 1. This CDR3 has 14 residues. Germline V gene data show CDR1 as SGHTA and CDR2 as FQGTGA. The DNA for the CDR3 is TGTGCCAGCAGCTCGACAGGGGGGAACACTGAAGCTTTCTTT. As protein: CASSSTGGNTEAFF.

This clone was seen once. The rearrangement uses TRBV4-3 and TRBJ2-3; 13 bases align to TRBD2. Per the germline V gene, CDR1 is LGHNA and CDR2 is YSLEER. The CDR3 consists of 20 residues. With V trimmed by 0 bases and J by 0 bases, 9 bases remained unmatched. CDR3 nucleotide sequence: TGCGCCAGCAGCCAAGATCCGGGACTAGCGGGACTCACTAGCACAGATACGCAGTATTTT. It encodes CASSQDPGLAGLTSTDTQYF.

Only a few counts were recorded for this clone. This CDR3 is CASSYGSYGYTF. In nucleotides, the CDR3 is TGTGCCAGCAGTTACGGCAGCTATGGCTACACCTTC. The rearrangement uses TRBV6-5 and TRBJ1-2; unclear D gene. The V gene's germline CDR1 is MNHEY and CDR2 SVGAGI. Trimming took off 2 bases at V and 4 bases at J, with 5 bases between the two ends. This CDR3 is built from 12 residues.

The chain joins TRBV12-2 to TRBJ1-1; the table gives TRBD1 as D, unverified against the DNA. TRBV12-2 is a listed pseudogene. This CDR3 region has 14 residues. The CDR3 loop is CASRLSSRGYEAFF. CDR3 DNA sequence: TGTGCAAGTCGCTTATCGAGCAGGGGATATGAAGCTTTCTTT.

This sequence joins TRBV28 and TRBJ1-2, with D perhaps matching TRBD1 (6 bases). Germline V gives CDR1 MDHEN, CDR2 SYDVKM. CDR3 length: 15 residues. V was pared by 2 bases and J by 1 base, with 11 bases between. CDR3 sequence (DNA): TGTGCCAGCAGTTTAAGACAGGAAGATAACTATGGCTACACCTTC. Protein product: CASSLRQEDNYGYTF.

V usage is TRBV9 and J usage is TRBJ1-1; D is undetermined. Deletions cut 4 bases from V and 0 bases from J, with 7 bases between. The CDR3 sequence is 13 residues long. Germline V gene lookup returns CDR1 SGDLS and CDR2 YYNGEE. The chain's CDR3 is CASSLSVNTEAFF. DNA of the CDR3: TGTGCCAGCAGCCTCAGTGTGAACACTGAAGCTTTCTTT.

V and J are TRBV7-9 and TRBJ2-1; TRBD2 might be the D (5 bases). The CDR3 contains 14 residues. CDR1 and CDR2 (germline): SEHNR, FQNEAQ (reference sequence). Trimming took off 5 bases at V and 6 bases at J, with 14 bases between the two ends. This CDR3 reads CASSPGLRFNEQFF. The CDR3 DNA reads TGTGCCAGCAGCCCTGGACTCAGGTTCAATGAGCAGTTCTTC. Using reference TRBV7-9 and TRBJ2-1 for the parts outside the CDR3, the full variable domain is DTGVSQNPRHKITKRGQNVTFRCDPISEHNRLYWYRQTLGQGPEFLTYFQNEAQLEKSRLLSDRFSAERPKGSFSTLEIQRTEQGDSAMYLCASSPGLRFNEQFFGPGTRLTVL.

V usage is TRBV4-1 and J usage is TRBJ2-7; D may be TRBD1 (5 bases). V lost 0 bases and J 2 bases, leaving 14 bases between the germline ends. Germline V lookup: CDR1 MGHRA, CDR2 YSYEKL. The CDR3 spans 16 residues. The CDR3 protein is CASSQEPGLKTYEQYF. The CDR3 DNA sequence: TGCGCCAGCAGCCAAGAACCAGGGCTCAAAACCTACGAGCAGTACTTC.

The chain combines TRBV7-8 with TRBJ2-7; TRBD2 matches at 8 bases. The CDR3 extends over 14 amino acids. Losses at the gene ends were 5 bases for V and 7 bases for J; bases not matched to a gene: 10. Germline values: CDR1 SGHVS, CDR2 FQNEAQ. CDR3 nucleotides: TGTGCCAGCAGCCCCCTAGCGGGTGTCGGTGAGCAGTACTTC. The encoded protein is CASSPLAGVGEQYF.

Only one count was recorded for this clone. The rearrangement uses TRBV5-1 and TRBJ1-3; 7 bases align to TRBD1. CDR3 length: 14 amino acids. Germline CDR1 and CDR2: SGHRS and YFSETQ. V shed 2 bases, J shed 6 bases, and the junction held 5 bases outside the gene matches. The CDR3 nucleotides are TGCGCCAGCAGCTTCACAGGGGAGGAAAACACCATATATTTT. This codes for CASSFTGEENTIYF.

The chain employs TRBV9 and TRBJ2-7, with 8 bases identical to TRBD1. Germline CDR1 is SGDLS and CDR2 is YYNGEE. V dropped 2 bases and J dropped 3; count of bases not matched to a gene: 7. CDR3 length: 15 amino acids. This chain's CDR3 is CASSVATGASYEQYF. As DNA, the CDR3 is TGTGCCAGCAGCGTGGCGACAGGGGCGAGCTACGAGCAGTACTTC.

This chain uses TRBV25-1 with TRBJ1-2; D remains unclear. Trimming pared 5 bases from V and 3 bases from J, leaving 10 bases between. The CDR3 covers 13 residues. Germline lookup yields CDR1 MGHDK and CDR2 SYGVNS. The CDR3 nucleotides read TGTGCCAGCAGTTCCCCCGGTCACTATGGCTACACCTTC. This sequence encodes CASSSPGHYGYTF.

The chain carries TRBV7-2 and TRBJ2-1; the D is unclear. The V gene lost 5 bases and the J gene lost 4 bases, with 12 bases spanning the gap. The CDR3 runs to 14 residues. CDR1 and CDR2 (germline): SGHTA, FQGNSA. CDR3 region: CASSPPGSYNEQFF. CDR3 coding DNA: TGTGCCAGCAGCCCTCCAGGAAGTTACAATGAGCAGTTCTTC.

The chain couples TRBV11-2 to TRBJ2-3, with 7 nucleotides matching TRBD1. This CDR3 has 15 amino acids. CDR1 and CDR2 from the germline V gene are SGHAT and FQNNGV. After removal of 0 bases from V and 2 bases from J, the junction contained 2 bases not matched to a gene. CDR3 in DNA: TGTGCCAGCAGCTTAGAGGGACAGCACACAGATACGCAGTATTTT. This gives the protein CASSLEGQHTDTQYF.

This rearrangement joins TRBV6-6 to TRBJ2-7, with a weak D call TRBD2 (5 bases). Trimming stripped 6 bases from V and 9 bases from J, with 24 bases between. This CDR3 has 15 amino acids. Germline V lookup: CDR1 MNHNY, CDR2 SVGAGI (reference sequence). The CDR3 nucleotides are TGTGCCAGCAGCTACGCCTCACCAGGACTCCTCCGGCAGTACTTC. Translating it yields CASSYASPGLLRQYF.